The 28 T cell receptor beta chains below were found in one sample sequenced in a study of Ad26.COV2.S vaccination and SARS-CoV-2 variants. Treatment specified: around 19 received Ad26.COV2.S at low or high dose, single or two shots; about 5 received placebo; per-sample allocation not given. Day 63 after the first vaccine or placebo injection was the time point for sampling. Method: immunoSEQ multiplex PCR; TCRdb's copy keeps in-frame clones and lacks some. The table records hundreds of thousands of clones, around 86% of them present only once. The specimen comprised peripheral blood, sampled in a trial of Ad26.COV2.S vaccine versus placebo. The receptor set was obtained from a person between 18 and 60 years old who received the Ad26.COV2.S COVID-19 vaccine or a placebo.

The V gene is TRBV30, the J gene TRBJ1-5; 10 bases agree with TRBD1. Germline CDR1 and CDR2: GTSNPN and SVGIG (reference sequence). The CDR3 length is 15 residues. Trimming removed 1 base from V and 5 bases from J; junction bases left unmatched: 5. The CDR3: CAWSGRDRGYQPQHF. The CDR3 region has the DNA TGTGCCTGGAGTGGAAGGGACAGGGGATATCAGCCCCAGCATTTT.

The chain couples TRBV10-3 to TRBJ1-2; 8 nucleotides match TRBD1. This CDR3 has 14 residues. CDR1 ENHRY and CDR2 SYGVKD come from the germline V gene. J lost 4 bases, V lost 2 bases, and 3 bases had no gene match. The DNA for the CDR3 is TGTGCCATCAGTGAGCAACAGGGGGTCTATGGCTACACCTTC. It translates to CAISEQQGVYGYTF.

The chain couples TRBV15 to TRBJ1-1; no firm D call. The CDR3 is 14 amino acids. In germline, CDR1 is LNHNV, CDR2 YYDKDF (reference sequence). V lost 0 bases to trimming and J lost 6 bases, with 11 bases between them. DNA of the CDR3: TGTGCCACCAGCAGAGAAAGGGAGGTCCCTGAAGCTTTCTTT. It translates to CATSREREVPEAFF.

The chain recombines TRBV9 with TRBJ1-6, with D tentatively TRBD1 (5 bases). The CDR3 is made up of 16 amino acids. CDR1 and CDR2 from the germline V gene are SGDLS and YYNGEE. Trimming removed 2 bases at V and 8 bases at J, with 17 bases between. CDR3: CASSVTAVITDSPLHF. The DNA of the CDR3 is TGTGCCAGCAGCGTGACAGCTGTGATCACAGATTCACCCCTCCACTTT.

The chain combines TRBV27 with TRBJ2-1; 11 bases are shared with TRBD2. J was trimmed by 12 bases and V by 5 bases; bases with no gene match: 18. Germline V CDR1 and CDR2: MNHEY, SMNVEV (reference sequence). The CDR3 loop spans 17 amino acids. As DNA, the CDR3 is TGTGCCAGCAGTCTCCGCCTAGCGGGGGGCTCCCCCCACGGGCAGTTCTTC. Translated, it gives CASSLRLAGGSPHGQFF.

The chain uses TRBV14 and TRBJ1-1; D gene ambiguous. Looked up from germline, CDR1 is SGHDN and CDR2 is FVKESK. V was shortened by 4 bases and J by 1 base, with 7 bases between the two germline ends. The CDR3 runs 13 residues. The DNA of the CDR3 is TGTGCCAGCAGCCTGGCCTCGAACACTGAAGCTTTCTTT. Translated, it gives CASSLASNTEAFF.

This chain connects TRBV14 to TRBJ2-3; the D gene is possibly TRBD2 (5 bases). The germline CDR1 and CDR2 sequences are SGHDN and FVKESK. Trimming took off 4 bases at V and 3 bases at J, with 8 bases between the two ends. The CDR3 sequence is 13 residues long. This chain's CDR3 is CASSPWRTDTQYF. CDR3 nucleotides: TGTGCCAGCAGCCCCTGGAGGACAGATACGCAGTATTTT.

The CDR3 nucleotides read TGTGCCAGCAGCGAAACAGGGGTTGGTTCACCCCTCCACTTT. Protein product: CASSETGVGSPLHF. The J gene is TRBJ1-6, the V gene TRBV4-2; TRBD1 agrees at 7 bases. Germline CDR1 LGHNA, CDR2 YNFKEQ. The CDR3 has 14 amino acids. V gave up 5 bases and J gave up 9 bases; unmatched junction bases: 7.

Worth noting for this clone: The junction shows a germline mismatch at one end, possibly a read error. The gene calls are TRBV7-7 and TRBJ2-2, with 9 bases fitting TRBD1. CDR1 and CDR2 from the germline V gene are SSHAT and FNYEAQ (reference sequence). The CDR3 loop spans 15 amino acids. The CDR3 sequence is CASSLGQGAAGELFF. The CDR3 DNA reads TGTGCTAGCAGCTTGGGACAGGGCGCGGCCGGGGAGCTGTTTTTT. The whole variable domain, filled in from reference TRBV7-7 and TRBJ2-2, reads GAGVSQSPRYKVTKRGQDVTLRCDPISSHATLYWYQQALGQGPEFLTYFNYEAQPDKSGLPSDRFSAERPEGSISTLTIQRTEQRDSAMYRCASSLGQGAAGELFFGEGSRLTVL.

The V call is TRBV4-3, the J call TRBJ2-1; D unclear. Germline V lookup: CDR1 LGHNA, CDR2 YSLEER. The CDR3 has 14 amino acids. V was trimmed by 2 bases and J by 9 bases, leaving 14 bases between them. CDR3 sequence (DNA): TGCGCCAGCAGCCAATCAACTGGACGGGTTGAGCAGTTCTTC. Its protein is CASSQSTGRVEQFF.

This chain connects TRBV27 to TRBJ2-3; a weak D match, TRBD1 (5 bases). Per germline, CDR1 MNHEY and CDR2 SMNVEV (reference sequence). The CDR3 has 15 residues. V dropped 5 bases and J dropped 0 bases, with 12 bases sitting between them. The DNA of the CDR3 is TGTGCCAGCAGTCCCCCAGGGATTAGCACAGATACGCAGTATTTT. It encodes CASSPPGISTDTQYF.

The V gene is TRBV18, the J gene TRBJ2-7, with D perhaps matching TRBD2 (5 bases). Germline V CDR1 and CDR2: KGHSH, LQKENI. V was cut by 3 bases and J by 2 bases, with 11 bases left in between. The CDR3 has 14 amino acids. CDR3 protein: CASSPRASPYEQYF. The CDR3 coding sequence is TGTGCCAGCTCACCGAGGGCCTCGCCCTACGAGCAGTACTTC.

This clone was seen a handful of times. The rearrangement links TRBV28 to TRBJ1-1, with D hard to call. Trimming cost V 7 bases and J 5 bases, with 5 bases left between them. Germline-derived CDR1 and CDR2 are MDHEN and SYDVKM. CDR3 size: 10 residues. CDR3 nucleotide sequence: TGTGCCAGCACGGGGACTGAAGCTTTCTTT. Translating it yields CASTGTEAFF.

This clone has more than one count but fewer than ten. J is TRBJ2-7 and V is TRBV19; a weak D match, TRBD1 (6 bases). Between the trimmed V and J ends, which lost 5 bases and 2 bases, there was a span of 13 bases. The CDR3 totals 14 residues. Germline lookup yields CDR1 LNHDA and CDR2 SQIVND (reference sequence). In DNA, the CDR3 is TGTGCCAGTAGTCAACCAGGACAGACCTACGAGCAGTACTTC. Translation gives CASSQPGQTYEQYF.

The rearrangement joins TRBV7-8 to TRBJ2-3; perhaps D is TRBD1 or TRBD2 (5 bases each). Between the trimmed V and J ends, which lost 5 bases and 2 bases, there was a span of 14 bases. This CDR3 has 15 residues. Germline values: CDR1 SGHVS, CDR2 FQNEAQ. CDR3 nucleotide sequence: TGTGCCAGCAGCCTGCCGTGGGGACCCACAGATACGCAGTATTTT. Protein product: CASSLPWGPTDTQYF.

The chain joins TRBV24-1 to TRBJ2-3; no firm D call. The germline V and J ends were trimmed by 3 bases and 3 bases, with 9 bases remaining between them. Germline V gene lookup returns CDR1 KGHDR and CDR2 SFDVKD. This CDR3 has 14 residues. The DNA of the CDR3 is TGTGCCACCAGTGATCCCCGGGCGACAGATACGCAGTATTTT. Encoded protein: CATSDPRATDTQYF.

The rearrangement uses TRBV5-1 and TRBJ2-1, with D perhaps matching TRBD1 (6 bases). Germline V gives CDR1 SGHRS, CDR2 YFSETQ. Trimming shortened V by 1 base and J by 5 bases, and 13 bases separated the two germline ends. The CDR3 is 15 amino acids. The CDR3, as DNA: TGCGCCAGCAGCTTGTCCTCTGGGGGCAACAATGAGCAGTTCTTC. Translating gives CASSLSSGGNNEQFF.

This chain uses TRBV25-1 with TRBJ1-1; D perhaps matches TRBD1 (6 bases). Trimming took 5 bases from V and 4 from J, leaving 17 bases between them. The germline CDR1 and CDR2 sequences are MGHDK and SYGVNS. CDR3 size: 15 residues. The CDR3 protein is CASSSLDRKSTEAFF. Here the CDR3 DNA reads TGTGCCAGCAGTTCGTTAGACAGGAAGAGCACTGAAGCTTTCTTT.

The chain couples TRBV6-5 to TRBJ2-7; tentatively, D is TRBD1 or TRBD2 (5 bases each). This CDR3 spans 13 amino acids. V lost 7 bases, J lost 0 bases, and 10 bases lay in between. Germline V CDR1 and CDR2: MNHEY, SVGAGI. CDR3 DNA: TGTGCCAGCAAAGCAGGGAGCTCCTACGAGCAGTACTTC. This sequence encodes CASKAGSSYEQYF.

The rearrangement links TRBV4-3 to TRBJ2-5; D gene ambiguous. Germline loops: CDR1 LGHNA, CDR2 YSLEER. Deletions cut 1 base from V and 5 bases from J, with 14 bases between. CDR3 length equals 15 residues. CDR3 bases: TGCGCCAGCAGCCAAGTGGGTGGAGTGGGTGAGACCCAGTACTTC. Residues: CASSQVGGVGETQYF.

V is TRBV7-9 and J is TRBJ2-1; 9 bases fit TRBD1. The trim removed 6 bases at V and 9 bases at J, leaving 3 bases unmatched. Germline V gene sequence: CDR1 SEHNR, CDR2 FQNEAQ (reference sequence). This CDR3 is built from 12 residues. The CDR3 sequence: CASSSQGAEQFF. DNA of the CDR3: TGTGCCAGCAGTTCACAGGGGGCTGAGCAGTTCTTC.

V usage is TRBV25-1 and J usage is TRBJ2-1, with D unresolved. From germline, CDR1 is MGHDK and CDR2 SYGVNS. CDR3 length equals 11 residues. V was pared by 11 bases and J by 1 base, with 6 bases between. The CDR3 coding sequence is TGTGCCCCGGAATCCTACAATGAGCAGTTCTTC. This gives the protein CAPESYNEQFF. The variable domain in full, completed from reference TRBV25-1 and TRBJ2-1, reads EADIYQTPRYLVIGTGKKITLECSQTMGHDKMYWYQQDPGMELHLIHYSYGVNSTEKGDLSSESTVSRIRTEHFPLTLESARPSHTSQYLCAPESYNEQFFGPGTRLTVL.

The sample holds one count of this clone. V gene TRBV2 combines with J gene TRBJ2-1; TRBD2 agrees at 8 bases. V gave up 4 bases and J gave up 10 bases; unmatched junction bases: 12. Germline-derived CDR1 and CDR2 are SNHLY and FYNNEI. The CDR3 loop spans 15 amino acids. CDR3 protein: CASSVASGSFREQFF. The CDR3 DNA reads TGTGCCAGCAGTGTCGCTAGCGGGTCTTTTCGGGAGCAGTTCTTC. Based on the CDR3 plus reference TRBV2 and TRBJ2-1, the full variable domain is EPEVTQTPSHQVTQMGQEVILRCVPISNHLYFYWYRQILGQKVEFLVSFYNNEISEKSEIFDDQFSVERPDGSNFTLKIRSTKLEDSAMYFCASSVASGSFREQFFGPGTRLTVL.

The rearrangement links TRBV9 to TRBJ2-3; TRBD2 matches at 11 bases. Germline-derived CDR1 and CDR2 are SGDLS and YYNGEE. V was pared by 1 base and J by 2 bases, with 3 bases of the junction left unmatched. The CDR3 length is 16 residues. CDR3 bases: TGTGCCAGCAGCGTACTAGCGGGGGGACACACAGATACGCAGTATTTT. It translates to CASSVLAGGHTDTQYF. The full variable domain, rest sourced from reference TRBV9 and TRBJ2-3, is DSGVTQTPKHLITATGQRVTLRCSPRSGDLSVYWYQQSLDQGLQFLIQYYNGEERAKGNILERFSAQQFPDLHSELNLSSLELGDSALYFCASSVLAGGHTDTQYFGPGTRLTVL.

Turning to this clone: The identical CDR3 is also encoded by other nucleotide sequences in the sample. The rearrangement joins TRBV18 to TRBJ1-1; D not certain. Trimming left V 2 bases short and J 7 bases short, with 5 bases between. The V gene's germline CDR1 is KGHSH and CDR2 LQKENI. The CDR3 is 11 amino acids. CDR3 residues: CASSPVGEAFF. The CDR3 nucleotides are TGTGCCAGCTCACCAGTTGGTGAAGCTTTCTTT.

The count of this clone is one. This chain uses TRBV7-9 with TRBJ1-6; no firm D call. The CDR3 runs 16 residues. The V end lost 1 base, the J end lost 4 bases, and 11 bases lay between the germline ends. CDR1 is SEHNR, CDR2 FQNEAQ, per germline (reference sequence). CDR3 residues: CASSLGAEQYNSPLHF. The CDR3 nucleotides read TGTGCCAGCAGCTTAGGGGCCGAGCAATATAATTCACCCCTCCACTTT.

The chain carries TRBV30 and TRBJ1-2, with no clear D. Between the trimmed V and J ends, which lost 1 base and 1 base, there was a span of 4 bases. There are 12 residues in the CDR3. Looked up from germline, CDR1 is GTSNPN and CDR2 is SVGIG (reference sequence). DNA for the CDR3: TGTGCCTGGAGTGCGGTTAACTATGGCTACACCTTC. It is translated as CAWSAVNYGYTF.

This clone was counted a few times. The V gene is TRBV19, the J gene TRBJ1-1, with D perhaps matching TRBD1 (5 bases). This CDR3 contains 15 residues. V was cut by 4 bases and J by 0 bases, with 12 bases left in between. Germline CDR1 and CDR2: LNHDA and SQIVND (reference sequence). CDR3 nucleotide sequence: TGTGCCAGTAGTACGGACGGGACGGTGAACACTGAAGCTTTCTTT. Residues: CASSTDGTVNTEAFF.